This TCR beta chain is drawn from a study of blood T cell repertoires in COVID-19. At the level of the study: Specimens from acute and convalescent COVID-19 originated in the United States, Italy and Spain. T cells, B-cell-depleted T cells, or PBMCs provided the cDNA or gDNA that served as material.

Here immunoSEQ multiplex PCR was the method, and the copy in TCRdb shows in-frame clones only, minus some. The sample comprises a few hundred thousand clones, over 75% of which are singletons, and more than 9.5% rests with the top ten. This CDR3 spans 13 amino acids. Germline V lookup: CDR1 MRHNA, CDR2 SNTAGT. Trimming shortened V by 7 bases and J by 4 bases, and 13 bases separated the two germline ends. The specimen sequenced was peripheral blood. The chain uses TRBV6-4 and TRBJ1-2, with D maybe TRBD1 (5 bases). This clonotype originated in a woman in her 70s with acute or convalescent COVID-19. The CDR3 DNA is TGTGCCAGCAACACAGGATGCACCTATGGCTACACCTTC. Its translation is CASNTGCTYGYTF.